This TCR beta chain was captured in a study of cytomegalovirus exposure and HLA in healthy donors. The germline gives CDR1 SGHDN, CDR2 FVKESK. Trimming pared 4 bases from V and 7 bases from J, leaving 17 bases between. The CDR3 runs to 15 residues. General study results and limits: In a later analysis, TCR beta V- and J-gene trimming was associated with a missense DCLRE1C variant. Previously analyzed data showed that most TCR beta V segments were productive at a frequency of about 87% or about 30%.

The donors (healthy individuals) were bone marrow donors. At sampling all donors were nominally healthy, likely with unrecorded immune exposures. The sample holds a few counts of this clone. Its antigen is still unknown. 13 Jbeta primers and 60 Vbeta primers were used for the PCR. Sequencing used immunoSEQ multiplex PCR; TCRdb keeps in-frame clones, though not all of them. This sample has 140,000 to 150,000 clones, with less than 10% found just once. The sample consisted of PBMCs. This clonotype was obtained from a man aged 45-65 years in good health and CMV-seronegative. The chain links TRBV14 to TRBJ2-1, with D hard to call. CDR3 nucleotides: TGTGCCAGCAGCCGCCTCGGTCCGGAGTTAAATGAGCAGTTCTTC. This codes for CASSRLGPELNEQFF.